A selection of T cell receptor beta chains follows, all from one sample in a study of blood T cell repertoires in COVID-19. The protocol was immunoSEQ multiplex PCR, while the TCRdb copy is restricted to in-frame clones and leaves out a portion. The data show approximately 480,000 clones, 89% seen once. The sequencing sample was made of peripheral blood. These receptor sequences come from a man between 18 and 29 years old with COVID-19, enrolled during active disease. Each CDR3 is given with its conserved first and last residue. Fields, in order: clone size, V gene, D gene, J gene, CDR3 protein, CDR3 DNA. D genes are given only for firm matches. Size is stated for part of the rows, as once, few or many counts, or as a class when the clone is expanded.

clone size: NA
V gene: TRBV28
D gene: NA
J gene: TRBJ2-3
CDR3 protein: CASSLPLTGQYF
CDR3 DNA: TGTGCCAGCAGTTTACCGTTGACAGGGCAGTATTTT

clone size: NA
V gene: TRBV7-9
D gene: NA
J gene: TRBJ2-2
CDR3 protein: CASSLARNGELFF
CDR3 DNA: TGTGCCAGCAGCTTAGCGCGAAATGGGGAGCTGTTTTTT

clone size: many
V gene: TRBV7-8
D gene: TRBD2
J gene: TRBJ2-6
CDR3 protein: CASSPDRGLADYSGANVLTF
CDR3 DNA: TGTGCCAGCAGCCCGGACCGTGGACTAGCGGATTATTCTGGGGCCAACGTCCTGACTTTC

clone size: NA
V gene: TRBV7-8
D gene: NA
J gene: TRBJ1-1
CDR3 protein: CASSRKAGPSVTEAFF
CDR3 DNA: TGTGCCAGCAGCCGCAAGGCAGGGCCAAGTGTCACTGAAGCTTTCTTT

clone size: NA
V gene: TRBV6-5
D gene: NA
J gene: TRBJ2-1
CDR3 protein: CASSVVGDPYNEQFF
CDR3 DNA: TGTGCCAGCAGCGTCGTGGGAGATCCCTACAATGAGCAGTTCTTC

clone size: NA
V gene: TRBV5-4
D gene: TRBD2
J gene: TRBJ2-2
CDR3 protein: CASSLPRAQLAGVETGELFF
CDR3 DNA: TGTGCCAGCAGCTTGCCCAGGGCCCAACTAGCGGGAGTGGAAACCGGGGAGCTGTTTTTT

clone size: NA
V gene: TRBV24-1
D gene: TRBD1
J gene: TRBJ2-1
CDR3 protein: CATSDGSPGQGGNEQFF
CDR3 DNA: TGTGCCACCAGTGATGGGTCCCCGGGACAGGGTGGCAATGAGCAGTTCTTC

clone size: few
V gene: TRBV7-8
D gene: NA
J gene: TRBJ1-1
CDR3 protein: CASSLVEELTEAFF
CDR3 DNA: TGTGCCAGCAGCTTAGTAGAGGAACTCACTGAAGCTTTCTTT

clone size: NA
V gene: TRBV29-1
D gene: TRBD1
J gene: TRBJ2-7
CDR3 protein: CSVGWGTGYEQYF
CDR3 DNA: TGCAGCGTTGGATGGGGGACAGGCTACGAGCAGTACTTC

clone size: NA
V gene: TRBV6-5
D gene: NA
J gene: TRBJ1-1
CDR3 protein: CASSKQGFSTEAFF
CDR3 DNA: TGTGCCAGCAGCAAACAGGGATTTAGCACTGAAGCTTTCTTT

clone size: NA
V gene: TRBV23-1
D gene: NA
J gene: TRBJ1-2
CDR3 protein: CASSLDGGGGYTF
CDR3 DNA: TGCGCCAGCAGTTTGGATGGGGGCGGTGGCTACACCTTC

clone size: NA
V gene: TRBV28
D gene: NA
J gene: TRBJ1-4
CDR3 protein: CASSLASAEKLFF
CDR3 DNA: TGTGCCAGCAGTTTGGCATCCGCTGAAAAACTGTTTTTT

clone size: NA
V gene: TRBV5-1
D gene: NA
J gene: TRBJ1-1
CDR3 protein: CASSLQGVVNTEAFF
CDR3 DNA: TGCGCCAGCAGCTTACAGGGAGTTGTGAACACTGAAGCTTTCTTT

clone size: NA
V gene: TRBV24-1
D gene: TRBD2
J gene: TRBJ2-1
CDR3 protein: CATSAGGSYNEQFF
CDR3 DNA: TGTGCCACCAGTGCGGGGGGCTCCTACAATGAGCAGTTCTTC

clone size: NA
V gene: TRBV5-1
D gene: TRBD2
J gene: TRBJ2-1
CDR3 protein: CASSSGGGYNEQFF
CDR3 DNA: TGCGCCAGCAGCTCTGGCGGGGGCTACAATGAGCAGTTCTTC

clone size: NA
V gene: TRBV3-1/TRBV3-2
D gene: NA
J gene: TRBJ2-7
CDR3 protein: CASSQDRHRGEQYF
CDR3 DNA: TGTGCCAGCAGCCAAGATCGACACCGTGGGGAGCAGTACTTC

clone size: NA
V gene: TRBV27
D gene: NA
J gene: TRBJ2-7
CDR3 protein: CASSLSAVTYEQYF
CDR3 DNA: TGTGCCAGCAGTTTATCTGCAGTTACCTACGAGCAGTACTTC

clone size: NA
V gene: TRBV6-4
D gene: NA
J gene: TRBJ1-6
CDR3 protein: CASSFDQNSPLHF
CDR3 DNA: TGTGCCAGCAGTTTTGATCAGAATTCACCCCTCCACTTT

clone size: NA
V gene: TRBV11-3
D gene: NA
J gene: TRBJ2-1
CDR3 protein: CASSLDFWTDYNEQFF
CDR3 DNA: TGTGCCAGCAGCTTAGATTTTTGGACAGACTACAATGAGCAGTTCTTC

clone size: NA
V gene: TRBV5-1
D gene: TRBD2
J gene: TRBJ2-1
CDR3 protein: CASSLATSGSGEQFF
CDR3 DNA: TGCGCCAGCAGCTTGGCCACTAGCGGGAGTGGTGAGCAGTTCTTC

clone size: NA
V gene: TRBV9
D gene: TRBD1
J gene: TRBJ1-3
CDR3 protein: CASSVSEGRTGAGNTIYF
CDR3 DNA: TGTGCCAGCAGCGTATCGGAGGGGAGGACAGGGGCTGGAAACACCATATATTTT

clone size: few
V gene: TRBV3-1/TRBV3-2
D gene: TRBD1
J gene: TRBJ2-1
CDR3 protein: CASSQVGQGNNEQFF
CDR3 DNA: TGTGCCAGCAGCCAAGTGGGACAGGGTAACAATGAGCAGTTCTTC

clone size: NA
V gene: TRBV3-1/TRBV3-2
D gene: NA
J gene: TRBJ2-1
CDR3 protein: CASSQPTSGGLNEQFF
CDR3 DNA: TGTGCCAGCAGCCAACCTACGTCGGGGGGCTTGAATGAGCAGTTCTTC

clone size: NA
V gene: TRBV5-6
D gene: NA
J gene: TRBJ1-1
CDR3 protein: CASSWQGGNTEAFF
CDR3 DNA: TGTGCCAGCAGCTGGCAGGGTGGAAACACTGAAGCTTTCTTT

clone size: NA
V gene: TRBV5-4
D gene: TRBD2
J gene: TRBJ2-5
CDR3 protein: CASSPTAGEGETQYF
CDR3 DNA: TGTGCCAGCAGCCCCACGGCTGGGGAGGGAGAGACCCAGTACTTC

clone size: NA
V gene: TRBV12-5
D gene: TRBD2
J gene: TRBJ2-7
CDR3 protein: CASGPYPGLTFGEQYF
CDR3 DNA: TGTGCTAGTGGTCCGTATCCGGGACTAACTTTTGGGGAGCAGTACTTC

clone size: NA
V gene: TRBV25-1
D gene: NA
J gene: TRBJ1-1
CDR3 protein: CASSESTTLNTEAFF
CDR3 DNA: TGTGCCAGCAGTGAATCCACGACACTGAACACTGAAGCTTTCTTT

clone size: NA
V gene: TRBV19
D gene: TRBD2
J gene: TRBJ2-3
CDR3 protein: CASSIWAGGPDTQYF
CDR3 DNA: TGTGCCAGTAGTATATGGGCGGGAGGGCCAGATACGCAGTATTTT

clone size: once
V gene: TRBV10-2
D gene: NA
J gene: TRBJ2-5
CDR3 protein: CASSEIRGLQETQYF
CDR3 DNA: TGCGCCAGCAGTGAAATTCGGGGGTTACAAGAGACCCAGTACTTC

clone size: NA
V gene: TRBV6-5
D gene: TRBD2
J gene: TRBJ2-5
CDR3 protein: CASSPGLDETQYF
CDR3 DNA: TGTGCCAGCAGTCCGGGACTAGACGAGACCCAGTACTTC

clone size: NA
V gene: TRBV18
D gene: TRBD1
J gene: TRBJ2-7
CDR3 protein: CASSPIRDRGINEQYF
CDR3 DNA: TGTGCCAGCTCACCAATCCGGGACAGGGGAATAAACGAGCAGTACTTC

clone size: few
V gene: TRBV29-1
D gene: NA
J gene: TRBJ2-1
CDR3 protein: CSVEGLGLDYNEQFF
CDR3 DNA: TGCAGCGTTGAGGGTTTGGGGCTGGACTACAATGAGCAGTTCTTC

clone size: once
V gene: TRBV6-5
D gene: NA
J gene: TRBJ1-6
CDR3 protein: CASTPSKAISPLHF
CDR3 DNA: TGTGCCAGCACCCCTAGCAAGGCCATTTCACCCCTCCACTTT

clone size: NA
V gene: TRBV7-2
D gene: TRBD2
J gene: TRBJ2-7
CDR3 protein: CASSFVAGAVYEQYF
CDR3 DNA: TGTGCCAGCAGCTTTGTAGCGGGGGCGGTATACGAGCAGTACTTC

clone size: NA
V gene: TRBV18
D gene: TRBD1
J gene: TRBJ2-7
CDR3 protein: CASSRGQGSDEQYF
CDR3 DNA: TGTGCCAGCTCACGGGGACAGGGGTCGGACGAGCAGTACTTC

clone size: NA
V gene: TRBV5-1
D gene: NA
J gene: TRBJ2-5
CDR3 protein: CASSSRAGEETQYF
CDR3 DNA: TGCGCCAGCAGCTCAAGGGCAGGGGAAGAGACCCAGTACTTC

clone size: NA
V gene: TRBV18
D gene: NA
J gene: TRBJ2-5
CDR3 protein: CASSPLRAQETQYF
CDR3 DNA: TGTGCCAGCTCACCCCTCAGGGCCCAAGAGACCCAGTACTTC

clone size: NA
V gene: TRBV7-6
D gene: NA
J gene: TRBJ1-1
CDR3 protein: CASSLVTGSDMNTEAFF
CDR3 DNA: TGTGCCAGCAGCTTAGTCACAGGGAGTGATATGAACACTGAAGCTTTCTTT

clone size: few
V gene: TRBV7-9
D gene: TRBD2
J gene: TRBJ2-7
CDR3 protein: CASSSLAGATYEQYF
CDR3 DNA: TGTGCCAGCAGCTCCCTAGCGGGGGCAACCTACGAGCAGTACTTC

clone size: NA
V gene: TRBV3-1/TRBV3-2
D gene: TRBD2
J gene: TRBJ2-3
CDR3 protein: CASSPPPSGKRYTQYF
CDR3 DNA: TGTGCCAGCAGCCCACCCCCTAGCGGGAAACGATATACGCAGTATTTT

clone size: NA
V gene: TRBV11-2
D gene: NA
J gene: TRBJ2-5
CDR3 protein: CASSFPGEETQYF
CDR3 DNA: TGTGCCAGCAGCTTTCCGGGAGAAGAGACCCAGTACTTC

clone size: NA
V gene: TRBV11-3
D gene: TRBD2
J gene: TRBJ2-7
CDR3 protein: CASSFTSGVYEQYF
CDR3 DNA: TGTGCCAGCAGCTTTACTAGCGGGGTCTACGAGCAGTACTTC

clone size: NA
V gene: TRBV27
D gene: TRBD2
J gene: TRBJ2-1
CDR3 protein: CASTGTSAWIRGSEQFF
CDR3 DNA: TGTGCCTCAACCGGGACTAGCGCCTGGATCCGGGGTAGTGAGCAGTTCTTC

clone size: NA
V gene: TRBV5-8
D gene: TRBD1
J gene: TRBJ2-5
CDR3 protein: CASSLVIGQGEETQYF
CDR3 DNA: TGTGCCAGCAGCTTGGTAATCGGACAGGGGGAAGAGACCCAGTACTTC

clone size: NA
V gene: TRBV11-2
D gene: NA
J gene: TRBJ2-1
CDR3 protein: CASSPKAGNNEQFF
CDR3 DNA: TGTGCCAGCAGCCCCAAGGCCGGGAACAATGAGCAGTTCTTC

clone size: NA
V gene: TRBV15
D gene: TRBD2
J gene: TRBJ2-1
CDR3 protein: CATSRDSGASYNEQFF
CDR3 DNA: TGTGCCACCAGCAGAGATAGCGGGGCTTCCTACAATGAGCAGTTCTTC

clone size: NA
V gene: TRBV6-5
D gene: NA
J gene: TRBJ2-3
CDR3 protein: CASSPRAEAQYF
CDR3 DNA: TGTGCCAGCAGTCCCCGGGCGGAGGCGCAGTATTTT

clone size: NA
V gene: TRBV27
D gene: NA
J gene: TRBJ2-7
CDR3 protein: CASSSSAGSSYEQYF
CDR3 DNA: TGTGCCAGCAGTTCCTCAGCGGGCAGCTCCTACGAGCAGTACTTC

clone size: NA
V gene: TRBV5-1
D gene: NA
J gene: TRBJ2-7
CDR3 protein: CASSLGINGEQYF
CDR3 DNA: TGCGCCAGCAGCTTGGGAATTAACGGCGAGCAGTACTTC